This T cell receptor (beta chain) was sequenced in a study of molecular identifiers for immune sequencing clone quantification. With respect to this clonotype: Its antigen is unidentified.

Naive CD8 T cell sorting was performed on the CD8+CD4-CCR7+CD45RA+ phenotype. Findings and limits, study-wide: Barcodes shared by identical TCR molecules could lead to underestimated sizes of highly expanded clones.

MiXCR, run by TCRdb on the PCR reads, gives a single entry per CDR3 protein. The sample holds 490,000 or so distinct CDR3 sequences, about 25% seen once. Sequencing was carried out using naive CD8+ T cells from blood, with Jurkat cell RNA spiked in. Subset in this sample: FACS-sorted CD8+CD4-CCR7+CD45RA+ naive T cells. The clonotype originates from a human donor in good health. Some libraries in this study had Jurkat cell RNA spiked in.

The CDR3 loop reads CSARQAAEAFF. The CDR3 nucleotides read TGCAGTGCTAGACAAGCAGCTGAAGCTTTCTTT. This chain joins TRBV20-1 and TRBJ1-1; D not resolved. V dropped 2 bases and J dropped 6 bases, with 7 bases sitting between them. Germline values: CDR1 DFQATT, CDR2 SNEGSKA (reference sequence). The CDR3 has 11 residues.